These T cell receptor beta chains were read from a single sample in a study of shared clonotypes between healthy human individuals. The method was immunoSEQ multiplex PCR; TCRdb's version includes in-frame clones alone and lacks a portion of them. The sample yields a few million clones, 90% to 95% seen once. Specimen: naive CD8+ T cells from PBMCs. These TCRs come from a man younger than 35 in good health. Some clones in this sample may be carry-over from other donors' samples. Both conserved end residues are part of each CDR3. The order of the fields is V gene, J gene, clone size, D gene, CDR3 protein, CDR3 DNA. The D gene is left open where the match is weak. Clone size, where shown, is once, few, many, or a class for clones that have expanded.

TRBV4-1	TRBJ1-1	few	NA	CASSQEGPTEAFF	TGCGCCAGCAGCCAGGAGGGGCCCACTGAAGCTTTCTTT
TRBV15	TRBJ1-2	NA	NA	CATSRDRTDYGYTF	TGTGCCACCAGCAGAGATAGAACGGACTATGGCTACACCTTC
TRBV6-5	TRBJ2-2	NA	NA	CASSPSPTLTGELFF	TGTGCCAGCAGCCCTTCACCGACCCTCACCGGGGAGCTGTTTTTT
TRBV27	TRBJ1-5	NA	NA	CASGHYGGGPQHF	TGTGCCAGCGGACACTACGGGGGTGGGCCCCAGCATTTT
TRBV18	TRBJ2-1	NA	TRBD2	CASSPTGTSRYRATYNEQFF	TGTGCCAGCTCACCAACCGGGACTAGCCGATACCGAGCCACCTACAATGAGCAGTTCTTC
TRBV6-1	TRBJ2-1	NA	NA	CASSEAGTYNEQFF	TGTGCCAGCAGTGAAGCGGGGACCTACAATGAGCAGTTCTTC
TRBV11-2	TRBJ2-2	NA	NA	CASSLVSFLSGELFF	TGTGCCAGCAGCTTAGTATCGTTTTTGTCCGGGGAGCTGTTTTTT
TRBV7-9	TRBJ2-2	NA	NA	CASRSPSGDTGELFF	TGTGCCAGCAGGTCCCCCTCGGGGGACACCGGGGAGCTGTTTTTT
TRBV11-3	TRBJ2-7	NA	NA	CASSPSVRGEQYF	TGTGCCAGCAGCCCATCAGTCAGAGGGGAGCAGTACTTC
TRBV27	TRBJ2-7	NA	NA	CASSLKRSLSYEQYF	TGTGCCAGCAGTTTAAAAAGGAGCTTATCCTACGAGCAGTACTTC
TRBV29-1	TRBJ1-2	NA	TRBD1	CSVWTGDLYGYTF	TGCAGCGTTTGGACAGGGGATTTATATGGCTACACCTTC
TRBV14	TRBJ2-1	NA	TRBD2	CASSQDSFAGVGYNEQFF	TGTGCCAGCAGCCAAGACTCTTTCGCGGGAGTGGGGTACAATGAGCAGTTCTTC
TRBV28	TRBJ2-3	NA	TRBD2	CASSSPGEGQDTQYF	TGTGCCAGTTCCTCCCCGGGGGAGGGGCAAGATACGCAGTATTTT
TRBV10-3	TRBJ2-7	NA	TRBD1	CAISGTGGYEQYF	TGTGCCATCAGTGGGACAGGGGGCTACGAGCAGTACTTC
TRBV19	TRBJ2-3	NA	NA	CASSFPSGEQGPDTQYF	TGTGCCAGTAGTTTCCCCAGCGGGGAGCAGGGGCCAGATACGCAGTATTTT
TRBV28	TRBJ1-1	NA	NA	CASSLYSPGGGGIRAFF	TGTGCCAGCAGCCTATATAGCCCCGGGGGTGGTGGTATTAGGGCTTTCTTT
TRBV2	TRBJ2-2	NA	NA	CASSEARGTGELFF	TGTGCCAGCAGTGAGGCCAGAGGCACCGGGGAGCTGTTTTTT
TRBV6-1	TRBJ1-2	NA	NA	CASSEEAVYGYTF	TGTGCCAGCAGTGAAGAGGCGGTTTATGGCTACACCTTC
TRBV27	TRBJ1-5	once	NA	CASSFGASQPQHF	TGTGCCAGCAGTTTTGGAGCCTCTCAGCCCCAGCATTTT
TRBV7-9	TRBJ1-5	few	NA	CASSSQGRGNQPQHF	TGTGCCAGCAGCTCACAGGGACGGGGCAATCAGCCCCAGCATTTT
TRBV28	TRBJ2-7	NA	NA	CASSFQITYEQYF	TGTGCCAGCAGTTTCCAGATAACCTACGAGCAGTACTTC
TRBV27	TRBJ2-5	NA	NA	CASSFIGSQETQYF	TGTGCCAGCAGTTTCATCGGATCTCAAGAGACCCAGTACTTC
TRBV7-9	TRBJ1-2	NA	NA	CATPGGYGYTF	TGTGCCACTCCGGGGGGCTATGGCTACACCTTC
TRBV7-9	TRBJ2-4	NA	TRBD1	CASSFGRQGENIQYF	TGTGCCAGCAGCTTTGGGAGACAGGGTGAAAACATTCAGTACTTC
TRBV5-4	TRBJ2-3	NA	TRBD2	CASSSIPPGLASDTQYF	TGTGCCAGCAGCTCGATCCCCCCGGGACTAGCGTCAGATACGCAGTATTTT
TRBV28	TRBJ2-1	NA	NA	CASSFEWEQFF	TGTGCCAGCAGTTTTGAATGGGAGCAGTTCTTC
TRBV28	TRBJ2-1	once	NA	CASSFRDEQFF	TGTGCCAGCAGTTTCAGGGATGAGCAGTTCTTC
TRBV5-6	TRBJ2-2	few	TRBD2	CASSLALAGGHGELFF	TGTGCCAGCAGCTTGGCACTAGCGGGAGGGCACGGGGAGCTGTTTTTT
TRBV5-4	TRBJ2-4	NA	NA	CASSLREHENIQYF	TGTGCCAGCAGCTTAAGGGAGCACGAAAACATTCAGTACTTC
TRBV6-6	TRBJ2-1	few	NA	CASSYGNEQFF	TGTGCCAGCAGTTACGGGAATGAGCAGTTCTTC
TRBV5-4	TRBJ1-5	NA	NA	CASSLEGSNQPQHF	TGTGCCAGCAGCTTGGAGGGCAGCAATCAGCCCCAGCATTTT
TRBV5-1	TRBJ2-1	NA	NA	CASSLGRLAHYNEQFF	TGCGCCAGCAGCTTGGGTCGCCTAGCGCACTACAATGAGCAGTTCTTC
TRBV15	TRBJ2-7	NA	NA	CATDNTYEQYF	TGTGCCACAGACAATACCTACGAGCAGTACTTC
TRBV18	TRBJ2-7	NA	TRBD1	CASSPTDRVPFGSYEQYF	TGTGCCAGCTCACCGACGGACAGGGTGCCATTTGGCTCCTACGAGCAGTACTTC
TRBV28	TRBJ1-2	NA	TRBD1	CASSRTGGNYGYTF	TGTGCCAGCAGCAGGACAGGAGGGAACTATGGCTACACCTTC
TRBV29-1	TRBJ2-7	NA	TRBD1	CSVAGTGLYEQYF	TGCAGCGTTGCCGGGACAGGGCTATACGAGCAGTACTTC
TRBV6-6	TRBJ2-7	once	NA	CASSLWRGEQYF	TGTGCCAGCAGTTTATGGCGGGGCGAGCAGTACTTC
TRBV7-8	TRBJ2-2	NA	TRBD1	CASSYMGQGSYTGELFF	TGTGCCAGCAGCTATATGGGACAGGGGAGTTACACCGGGGAGCTGTTTTTT
TRBV29-1	TRBJ2-7	once	NA	CSVGEGRGHSYEQYF	TGCAGCGTTGGGGAGGGGCGGGGGCACTCCTACGAGCAGTACTTC
TRBV7-8	TRBJ1-2	NA	NA	CASSFHPGPDYGYTF	TGTGCCAGCAGCTTCCACCCTGGACCTGACTATGGCTACACCTTC
TRBV7-9	TRBJ2-7	NA	NA	CASSRGVEQYF	TGTGCCAGCAGCAGGGGGGTCGAGCAGTACTTC
TRBV13	TRBJ2-1	NA	TRBD2	CASRSRGGVTNEQFF	TGTGCCAGCAGGTCCCGGGGGGGAGTAACGAATGAGCAGTTCTTC
TRBV5-1	TRBJ1-1	NA	TRBD1	CASGDRLNTEAFF	TGCGCCAGTGGGGACAGACTGAACACTGAAGCTTTCTTT
TRBV7-2	TRBJ2-5	NA	TRBD2	CASSLASYLAGEGETQYF	TGTGCCAGCAGCTTAGCATCTTACCTAGCGGGAGAGGGGGAGACCCAGTACTTC
TRBV7-8	TRBJ2-2	few	NA	CASSLTGPRGTGELFF	TGTGCCAGCAGCTTAACCGGACCCCGCGGTACCGGGGAGCTGTTTTTT
TRBV7-9	TRBJ2-7	NA	NA	CASSPPSKTYEQYF	TGTGCCAGCAGCCCCCCCTCCAAAACCTACGAGCAGTACTTC
TRBV28	TRBJ1-5	NA	NA	CASSTGYGSNQPQHF	TGTGCCAGCAGTACAGGGTATGGGAGCAATCAGCCCCAGCATTTT
TRBV28	TRBJ2-1	NA	NA	CASSQEGQYYNEQFF	TGTGCCAGCAGTCAAGAAGGACAGTACTACAATGAGCAGTTCTTC
TRBV4-2	TRBJ2-1	NA	TRBD2	CASSQTSGTDNEQFF	TGTGCCAGCAGCCAGACCAGCGGGACCGACAATGAGCAGTTCTTC
TRBV5-8	TRBJ1-1	NA	NA	CASNPEFVWDTEAFF	TGTGCCAGCAACCCCGAATTTGTCTGGGACACTGAAGCTTTCTTT
TRBV28	TRBJ1-2	NA	NA	CASSPRSPNGYTF	TGTGCCAGCAGTCCCCGTTCTCCCAATGGCTACACCTTC